This T cell receptor (beta chain) was captured by sequencing in a study of technical replicates of blood from several donors. Using immunoSEQ multiplex PCR, the repertoire was profiled, and TCRdb retains in-frame clones only, with some absent. The sample lists 70,000 to 85,000 clones, 92% occurring once. The CDR3 is made up of 16 amino acids. Losses at the gene ends were 6 bases for V and 5 bases for J; bases not matched to a gene: 12. From germline, CDR1 is SGHKS and CDR2 YYEKEE (reference sequence). This clonotype was obtained from a human donor in good health. The sequenced sample was T cells isolated from PBMCs. The chain has TRBV5-5 and TRBJ2-1; 9 bases line up with TRBD1. CDR3 nucleotides: TGTGCCAGCACCTGGCTACCGGGACAGGGCCACAATGAGCAGTTCTTC. The encoded protein is CASTWLPGQGHNEQFF.